These 8 T cell receptor beta chains were sequenced from one sample in a study of control samples from healthy donors and cancer patients. Produced via immunoSEQ multiplex PCR; TCRdb's table is partial and in-frame only. The sample yields 120,000 or so clones, more than 85% seen once. Sequencing was carried out using PBMCs. These receptors were taken from a man aged 45-65 years with head and neck cancer.

The V gene is TRBV25-1, the J gene TRBJ2-7; D is possibly TRBD1 (6 bases). The CDR3 loop spans 13 amino acids. Germline-derived CDR1 and CDR2 are MGHDK and SYGVNS. The V and J ends lost 6 bases and 5 bases respectively, with 14 bases between them. Here the CDR3 DNA reads TGTGCCAGCAGCGTACAGGGAAGGGACGAGCAGTACTTC. As protein: CASSVQGRDEQYF.

The chain links TRBV7-2 to TRBJ1-5, with D possibly matching TRBD1 (6 bases). V was clipped by 3 bases and J by 7 bases, with 19 bases between them. The CDR3 length is 16 residues. The germline V gene encodes CDR1 SGHTA and CDR2 FQGNSA. The CDR3 DNA is TGTGCCAGCAGCTTGGTTTTCGGGGGCGGGGGACAGCCCCAGCATTTT. This gives the protein CASSLVFGGGGQPQHF.

V is TRBV19 and J is TRBJ2-2; TRBD1 is a possible D gene (6 bases). The CDR3 loop spans 14 amino acids. CDR1 is LNHDA, CDR2 SQIVND, per germline (reference sequence). The V end lost 8 bases, the J end lost 0 bases, and 10 bases lay between the germline ends. The CDR3 here is CASRTVTNTGELFF. In nucleotides, the CDR3 is TGTGCCAGTCGGACAGTCACGAACACCGGGGAGCTGTTTTTT. The full variable domain, rest sourced from reference TRBV19 and TRBJ2-2, is DGGITQSPKYLFRKEGQNVTLSCEQNLNHDAMYWYRQDPGQGLRLIYYSQIVNDFQKGDIAEGYSVSREKKESFPLTVTSAQKNPTAFYLCASRTVTNTGELFFGEGSRLTVL.

The chain recombines TRBV24-1 with TRBJ1-1; the match to TRBD1 covers 7 bases. Germline lookup yields CDR1 KGHDR and CDR2 SFDVKD. There are 15 residues in the CDR3. V lost 3 bases and J lost 3; bases outside the gene matches: 6. CDR3 in amino acids: CATSDNRGRDTEAFF. As DNA, the CDR3 is TGTGCCACCAGTGATAACAGGGGTCGGGACACTGAAGCTTTCTTT.

V is TRBV12-3 or TRBV12-4 and J is TRBJ2-7, with 7 bases lining up with TRBD1. V shed 6 bases, J shed 1 base, and the junction held 3 bases outside the gene matches. The CDR3 loop spans 13 amino acids. The CDR3 sequence: CASSLQGSYEQYF. The CDR3 DNA follows: TGTGCCAGCAGCCTACAGGGGTCCTACGAGCAGTACTTC.

The CDR3 spells CASSRGLYSPLHF. CDR3 DNA sequence: TGTGCCAGCAGCCGGGGATTATATTCACCCCTCCACTTT. The V gene is TRBV14, the J gene TRBJ1-6; D gene unclear. Trimming cost V 4 bases and J 8 bases, with 9 bases left between them. There are 13 residues in the CDR3. In germline, CDR1 is SGHDN, CDR2 FVKESK.

The chain links TRBV5-5 to TRBJ2-7, with 11 bases lining up with TRBD1. There are 14 residues in the CDR3. The germline V gene has CDR1 SGHKS and CDR2 YYEKEE (reference sequence). Germline trimming cut 0 bases from V and 7 bases from J; bases unmatched to any gene: 3. CDR3 sequence reads: CASSLVDRGLEQYF. The DNA for the CDR3 is TGTGCCAGCAGCTTGGTGGACAGGGGGCTTGAGCAGTACTTC.

The chain uses TRBV7-9 and TRBJ1-4; D is unclear. CDR1 and CDR2 from the germline V gene are SEHNR and FQNEAQ (reference sequence). The length of the CDR3 is 15 residues. Trimming left V 2 bases short and J 3 bases short, with 10 bases between. CDR3 bases: TGTGCCAGCAGCTTAAAGGGTCGGGCTAATGAAAAACTGTTTTTT. This sequence encodes CASSLKGRANEKLFF.